This T cell receptor beta chain is from a study of cytomegalovirus exposure and HLA in healthy donors. At the level of the study: An early release of data contained 70 million to 95 million unique TCRs, which came from HLA-typed donors. Study observations and caveats: Analysis performed later found more than 15,000 TCR beta sequences associated with HLA alleles at 0.05 false discovery rate.

The V gene's germline CDR1 is SEHNR and CDR2 FQNEAQ (reference sequence). The CDR3 is made up of 15 amino acids. V lost 5 bases to trimming and J lost 7 bases; unmatched junction nucleotides: 6. Primers: 60 Vbeta forward and 13 Jbeta reverse. Authors' analysis steps: Later, some 75 million unique TCR beta chains were counted in an analysis, and roughly 11 million of them were shared. The method was immunoSEQ multiplex PCR; TCRdb's version includes in-frame clones alone and lacks a portion of them. The D gene and trimming were derived from the DNA, and the V and J assignments and clone size from that table. The table lists 120,000 or so clones, about 80% of them singletons. In its sample, this clone was seen once. Its antigen remains unidentified.

Sample: PBMCs. The origin of this receptor is a man aged 35-49 years in good health and CMV-seronegative. V and J are TRBV7-9 and TRBJ1-6, with 9 nucleotides matching TRBD1. The CDR3 DNA reads as TGTGCCAGCAGCCTCCGGACAGGGGAGAATTCACCCCTCCACTTT. Protein sequence: CASSLRTGENSPLHF.